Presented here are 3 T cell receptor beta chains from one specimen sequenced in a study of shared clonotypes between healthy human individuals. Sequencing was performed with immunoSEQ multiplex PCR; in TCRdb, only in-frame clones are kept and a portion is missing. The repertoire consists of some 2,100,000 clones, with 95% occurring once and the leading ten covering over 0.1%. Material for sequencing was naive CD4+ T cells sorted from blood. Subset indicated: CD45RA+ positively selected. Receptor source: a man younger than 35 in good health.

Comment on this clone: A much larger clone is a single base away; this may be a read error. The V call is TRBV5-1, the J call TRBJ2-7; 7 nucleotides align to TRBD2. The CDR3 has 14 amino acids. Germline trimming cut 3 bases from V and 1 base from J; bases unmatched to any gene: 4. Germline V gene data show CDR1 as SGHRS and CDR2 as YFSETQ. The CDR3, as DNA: TGCGCCAGCAGCTCCTACGGGGGGTCCTACGAGCAGTACTTC. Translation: CASSSYGGSYEQYF.

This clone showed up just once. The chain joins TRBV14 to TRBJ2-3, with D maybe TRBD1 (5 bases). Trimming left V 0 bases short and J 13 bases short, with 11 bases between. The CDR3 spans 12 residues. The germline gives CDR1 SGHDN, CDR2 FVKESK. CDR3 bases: TGTGCCAGCAGCCAAGACAGGGTGAAGGAGTATTTT. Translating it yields CASSQDRVKEYF.

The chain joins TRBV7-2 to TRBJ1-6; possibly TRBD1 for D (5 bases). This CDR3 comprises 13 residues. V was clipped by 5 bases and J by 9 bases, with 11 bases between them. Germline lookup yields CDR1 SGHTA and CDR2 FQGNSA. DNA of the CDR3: TGTGCCAGCAGCGGCCAGGGTTCTTCACCCCTCCACTTT. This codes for CASSGQGSSPLHF. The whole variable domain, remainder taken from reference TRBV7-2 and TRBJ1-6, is GAGVSQSPSNKVTEKGKDVELRCDPISGHTALYWYRQSLGQGLEFLIYFQGNSAPDKSGLPSDRFSAERTGGSVSTLTIQRTQQEDSAVYLCASSGQGSSPLHFGNGTRLTVT.